This T cell receptor beta chain originates from a study of glioma-infiltrating T cells. Using RNA template, CDR3s of TCR alpha and beta were amplified with iRepertoire arm-PCR. Input was roughly 95-400 ng of tissue mRNA or PBMC total RNA. MiXCR was run by TCRdb on the multiplex PCR reads, yielding one entry per CDR3 protein. The top ten hold 12% to 15% of the sample, which has approximately 120,000 distinct CDR3 sequences, 20% to 25% seen once. Study-wide findings and caveats: Non-neoplastic patients had below-expected tissue-blood divergence, while all gliomas exceeded expectation.

This clonotype was observed a handful of times. What it binds is unknown. CDR1 and CDR2 from the germline V gene are SNHLY and FYNNEI. The CDR3 loop spans 16 amino acids. The junction had 12 bases not matched to a gene; V was cut back by 6 bases and J by 5 bases. This sequence originates from a human donor with low-grade glioma or glioblastoma, undergoing nonglioma brain surgery, or in good health (not recorded which). The V call is TRBV2, the J call TRBJ2-7, with 11 positions matching TRBD2. The material sequenced was glioma tissue, nonneoplastic brain tissue, or PBMCs (not recorded which). Written as DNA, the CDR3 is TGTGCCAGCAGCCCCGTTGCTAGCGGGAGGTTCGACGAGCAGTACTTC. This sequence encodes CASSPVASGRFDEQYF.